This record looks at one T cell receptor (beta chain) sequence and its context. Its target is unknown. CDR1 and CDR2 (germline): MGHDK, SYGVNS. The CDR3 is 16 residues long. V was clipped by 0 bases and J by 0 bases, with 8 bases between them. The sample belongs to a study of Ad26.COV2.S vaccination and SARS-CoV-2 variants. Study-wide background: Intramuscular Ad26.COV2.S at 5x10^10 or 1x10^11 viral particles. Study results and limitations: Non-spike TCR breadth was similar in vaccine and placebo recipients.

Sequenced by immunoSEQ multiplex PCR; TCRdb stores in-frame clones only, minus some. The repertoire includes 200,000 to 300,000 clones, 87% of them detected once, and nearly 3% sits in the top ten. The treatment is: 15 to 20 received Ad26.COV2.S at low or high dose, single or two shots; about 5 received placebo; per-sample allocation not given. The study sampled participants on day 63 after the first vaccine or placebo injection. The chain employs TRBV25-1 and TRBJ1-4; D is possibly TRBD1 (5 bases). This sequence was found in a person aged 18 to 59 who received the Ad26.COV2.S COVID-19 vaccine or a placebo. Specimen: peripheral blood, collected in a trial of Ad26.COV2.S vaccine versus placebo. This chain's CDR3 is CASSEYRTSTNEKLFF. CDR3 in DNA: TGTGCCAGCAGTGAATACAGGACATCAACTAATGAAAAACTGTTTTTT.